One and the same sample provided the 8 T cell receptor beta chains below, sequenced in a study of T cell repertoires in cytomegalovirus infection. MiXCR, run by TCRdb on the reads, gives a single entry per CDR3 protein. Of some 800,000 distinct CDR3 sequences in the sample, approximately 32% were seen once. Which antigens these TCRs recognize remains unknown. The input for sequencing was cultured CD8+ T cells from PBMCs, taken from culture after CMV antigen stimulation. Every receptor here comes from a human donor in good health (CMV status not recorded). Some clones in this sample may be carry-over from other donors' samples.

There are many counts of this clonotype. The genes are TRBV6-1 and TRBJ2-4; possible D gene TRBD2, 5 bases. Germline values: CDR1 MNHNS, CDR2 SASEGT. The CDR3 covers 14 residues. Deletions cut 6 bases from V and 5 bases from J, with 14 bases between. In nucleotides, the CDR3 is TGTGCCAGCAGCCCAGTACTCGGGGAAAACATTCAGTACTTC. Translation gives CASSPVLGENIQYF.

In this sample, this clonotype turned up many times. This chain links TRBV7-2 with TRBJ1-5, with D perhaps matching TRBD1 (5 bases). The CDR3 is made up of 15 amino acids. Germline-derived CDR1 and CDR2 are SGHTA and FQGNSA. Between the trimmed V and J ends, which lost 6 bases and 8 bases, there was a span of 20 bases. The DNA for the CDR3 is TGTGCCAGCAGTTTACCCCGGGACCGCCGCGAGCCCCAGCATTTT. Amino acid sequence: CASSLPRDRREPQHF.

The CDR3 DNA reads TGTGCCAGCAGTTACCAGGGCTTTTCCCCTTACAATGAGCAGTTCTTC. Its protein is CASSYQGFSPYNEQFF. The chain is built from TRBV6-6 and TRBJ2-1, with TRBD1 as a possible D gene (5 bases). The CDR3 totals 16 residues. Germline-derived CDR1 and CDR2 are MNHNY and SVGAGI (reference sequence). V shed 2 bases and J shed 4 bases, with 15 bases lying between them.

This chain uses TRBV3-1 with TRBJ2-7; weak D call: TRBD1 (5 bases). The V gene's germline CDR1 is LGHDT and CDR2 YNNKEL (reference sequence). The CDR3 is 15 amino acids. The V gene lost 1 base and the J gene lost 2 bases, with 12 bases spanning the gap. For the CDR3, the DNA is TGTGCCAGCAGCCAAGCTGGCGACAGACCCTACGAGCAGTACTTC. Translation gives CASSQAGDRPYEQYF.

The CDR3 protein is CASSYVREKLFF. The CDR3 nucleotides are TGTGCCAGCAGTTACGTACGTGAAAAACTGTTTTTT. This chain connects TRBV6-2 or TRBV6-3 to TRBJ1-4; D not resolved. Germline V gene data show CDR1 as MNHEY and CDR2 as SVGEGT. Trimming took 2 bases from V and 7 from J, leaving 5 bases between them. CDR3 size: 12 residues.

Worth noting for this clonotype: One end of the junction varies from germline; a read error may be responsible. The gene calls are TRBV5-3 and TRBJ2-2, with D perhaps matching TRBD2 (6 bases). TRBV5-3 is recorded as an ORF, its role being uncertain. The CDR3 runs to 16 residues. Here the CDR3 DNA reads TGTGCCAGCAGCTTGGAGGGCACAGCGGCAGGCGGGGAGCTGTTTTTT. This sequence encodes CASSLEGTAAGGELFF.

The chain uses TRBV20-1 and TRBJ2-1, with 8 bases matching TRBD2. This CDR3 has 14 residues. In germline, CDR1 is DFQATT, CDR2 SNEGSKA (reference sequence). Trimming cost V 5 bases and J 4 bases; bases outside gene matches: 7. This CDR3 is CSAGASGGYNEQFF. The CDR3 DNA reads as TGCAGTGCTGGCGCCAGCGGGGGTTACAATGAGCAGTTCTTC.

The chain couples TRBV20-1 to TRBJ2-7; D possibly matches TRBD1 or TRBD2 (5 bases each). V was cut by 5 bases and J by 1 base, with 18 bases left in between. Germline CDR1 DFQATT, CDR2 SNEGSKA (reference sequence). CDR3 length equals 15 residues. CDR3: CSAAPPPGRSYEQYV. CDR3 DNA: TGCAGTGCTGCCCCTCCACCGGGACGGTCCTACGAGCAGTACGTC.